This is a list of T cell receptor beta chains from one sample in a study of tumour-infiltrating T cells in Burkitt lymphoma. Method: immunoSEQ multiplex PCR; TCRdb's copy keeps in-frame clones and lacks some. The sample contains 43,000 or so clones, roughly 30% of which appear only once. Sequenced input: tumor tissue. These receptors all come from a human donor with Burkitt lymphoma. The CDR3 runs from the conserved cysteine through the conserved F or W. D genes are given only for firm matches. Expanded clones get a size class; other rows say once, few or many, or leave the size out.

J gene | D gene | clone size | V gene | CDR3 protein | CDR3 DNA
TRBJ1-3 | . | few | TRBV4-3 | CASSQELTEGNTIYF | TGCGCCAGCAGCCAAGAGTTGACAGAAGGAAACACCATATATTTT
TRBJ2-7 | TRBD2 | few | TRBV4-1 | CASSQPGTSVEQYF | TGCGCCAGCAGCCAACCCGGGACTAGCGTCGAGCAGTACTTC
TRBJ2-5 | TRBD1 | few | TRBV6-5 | CASSLGQLETQYF | TGTGCCAGCAGCTTGGGACAGCTAGAGACCCAGTACTTC
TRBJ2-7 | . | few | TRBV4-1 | CASSQESGNEQYF | TGCGCCAGCAGCCAAGAGAGTGGGAACGAGCAGTACTTC
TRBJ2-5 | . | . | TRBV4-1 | CASSPPPPGETQYF | TGCGCCAGCAGTCCTCCCCCCCCGGGGGAGACCCAGTACTTC
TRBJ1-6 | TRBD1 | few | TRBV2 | CASTSGTGASPLHF | TGTGCCAGCACCTCCGGGACAGGGGCTTCACCCCTCCACTTT
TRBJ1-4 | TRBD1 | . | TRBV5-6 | CASSSGTEGHEKLFF | TGTGCCAGCAGCTCCGGGACAGAAGGTCACGAAAAACTGTTTTTT
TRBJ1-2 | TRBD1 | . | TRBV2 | CASSADRVNYGYTF | TGTGCCAGCAGCGCGGACAGGGTTAACTATGGCTACACCTTC
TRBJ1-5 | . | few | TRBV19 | CASSGWGQPQHF | TGTGCCAGTAGTGGGTGGGGGCAGCCCCAGCATTTT
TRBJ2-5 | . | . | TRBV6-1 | CASSEIAGHGETQYF | TGTGCCAGCAGTGAAATCGCGGGACATGGAGAGACCCAGTACTTC
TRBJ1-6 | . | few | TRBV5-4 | CASSYRANSPLHF | TGTGCCAGCAGCTACAGGGCTAATTCACCCCTCCACTTT
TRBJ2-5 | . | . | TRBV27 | CASSPTVEETQYF | TGTGCCAGCAGCCCGACAGTTGAAGAGACCCAGTACTTC
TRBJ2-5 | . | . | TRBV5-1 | CASSLLGTLQETQYF | TGCGCCAGCAGCTTGTTAGGGACTTTGCAAGAGACCCAGTACTTC
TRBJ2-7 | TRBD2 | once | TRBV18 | CASSLAGGSYEQYF | TGTGCCAGCTCCTTAGCGGGGGGATCCTACGAGCAGTACTTC
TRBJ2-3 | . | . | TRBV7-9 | CASSQMRGLSTDTQYF | TGTGCCAGCAGCCAAATGCGCGGGTTAAGCACAGATACGCAGTATTTT
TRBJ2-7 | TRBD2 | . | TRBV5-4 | CASSPGLAGGFVNEQYF | TGTGCCAGCAGCCCTGGACTAGCGGGGGGGTTTGTCAACGAGCAGTACTTC
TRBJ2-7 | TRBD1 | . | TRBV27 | CASSLLGFGTETYEQYF | TGTGCCAGCAGCTTATTGGGGTTCGGGACAGAGACCTACGAGCAGTACTTC
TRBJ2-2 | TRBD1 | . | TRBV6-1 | CASSEARTGTAGELFF | TGTGCCAGCAGTGAAGCCAGGACAGGGACGGCCGGGGAGCTGTTTTTT
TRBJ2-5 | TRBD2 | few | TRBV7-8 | CASSWRGEETQYF | TGTGCCAGCAGCTGGCGGGGGGAAGAGACCCAGTACTTC
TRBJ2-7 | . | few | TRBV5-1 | CASSLRQEGRREQYF | TGCGCCAGCAGCTTGCGACAGGAGGGTCGTAGGGAGCAGTACTTC
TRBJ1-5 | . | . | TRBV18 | CASSPAGGRDQPQHF | TGTGCCAGCTCACCTGCCGGAGGGCGGGATCAGCCCCAGCATTTT
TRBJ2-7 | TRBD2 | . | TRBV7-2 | CASSPLAVTTYEQYF | TGTGCCAGCAGCCCACTAGCGGTTACCACCTACGAGCAGTACTTC
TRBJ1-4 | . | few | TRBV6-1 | CASSVVGLTNEKLFF | TGTGCCAGCAGTGTAGTAGGTTTAACTAATGAAAAACTGTTTTTT
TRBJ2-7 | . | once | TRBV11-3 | CASSLSPGNEQYF | TGTGCCAGCAGCTTAAGTCCGGGTAACGAGCAGTACTTC
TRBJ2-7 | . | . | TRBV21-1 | CASSKGSSGGRSYEQYF | TGTGCCAGCAGCAAAGGGTCTAGCGGGGGGCGCTCCTACGAGCAGTACTTC
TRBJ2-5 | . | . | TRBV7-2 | CASSPSRETQYF | TGTGCCAGCAGCCCGTCTAGGGAGACCCAGTACTTC
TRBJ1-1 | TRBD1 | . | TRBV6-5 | CASSYTTGGTEAFF | TGTGCCAGCAGTTACACCACAGGGGGCACTGAAGCTTTCTTT
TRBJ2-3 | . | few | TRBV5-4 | CASSLEGGARTDTQYF | TGTGCCAGCAGCTTGGAAGGCGGGGCCCGCACAGATACGCAGTATTTT